The 21 T cell receptor beta chains reported below all come from one sample, sequenced in a study of Tregs in tolerant kidney transplant recipients (dated by TCRdb to about 2019). Libraries came from the immunoSEQ multiplex PCR assay. In TCRdb, the immuneACCESS table is reduced to in-frame sequences with V and J assigned. These tables do not hold every clone; where another copy was compared, an unresolved V gene accounts for under half, and the others remain unexplained. The sample includes some 110,000 clones, with around 94% observed a single time. The ten top clones hold approximately 0.62% of the sample. Material for sequencing was CD4+ T cells from blood. The receptor set was obtained from a human donor in good health.

The chain joins TRBV30 to TRBJ2-5; possible D gene TRBD1, 5 bases. The CDR3 runs 11 residues. The germline V gene encodes CDR1 GTSNPN and CDR2 SVGIG (reference sequence). CDR3 amino acids: CANAGQETQYF. The CDR3 region has the DNA TGTGCAAACGCAGGGCAAGAGACCCAGTACTTC. Combining the CDR3 with reference TRBV30 and TRBJ2-5 gives the whole variable domain SQTIHQWPATLVQPVGSPLSLECTVEGTSNPNLYWYRQAAGRGLQLLFYSVGIGQISSEVPQNLSASRPQDRQFILSSKKLLLSDSGFYLCANAGQETQYFGPGTRLLVL.

This chain joins TRBV5-6 and TRBJ1-2, with D possibly TRBD1 on 6 matching bases. This CDR3 is built from 12 residues. Germline CDR1 is SGHDT and CDR2 is YYEEEE. Trimming removed 4 bases at V and 8 bases at J, with 12 bases between. Written as DNA, the CDR3 is TGTGCCAGCAGCAGAGACAGGTCGGGCTACACCTTC. As protein: CASSRDRSGYTF.

V and J are TRBV7-8 and TRBJ1-3, with TRBD1 as a possible D gene (6 bases). Germline V CDR1 and CDR2: SGHVS, FQNEAQ. V dropped 3 bases and J dropped 0 bases, with 12 bases sitting between them. CDR3 length equals 16 residues. This chain's CDR3 is CASSLVWGASGNTIYF. DNA for the CDR3: TGTGCCAGCAGCTTGGTATGGGGGGCCTCTGGAAACACCATATATTTT.

The rearrangement uses TRBV25-1 and TRBJ2-7; 10 bases align to TRBD1. The trim removed 3 bases at V and 6 bases at J, leaving 8 bases unmatched. CDR1 is MGHDK, CDR2 SYGVNS, per germline. This CDR3 comprises 15 residues. This CDR3 reads CASSDDRTGGPEQYF. Here the CDR3 DNA reads TGTGCCAGCAGTGACGACCGGACAGGGGGTCCCGAGCAGTACTTC.

The chain links TRBV5-1 to TRBJ2-5, with 7 bases identical to TRBD2. Unmatched junction bases numbered 9, after V lost 1 base and J lost 3 bases. CDR3 length: 16 residues. CDR1 is SGHRS, CDR2 YFSETQ, per germline. This CDR3 reads CASSLFPSGGEETQYF. The CDR3 DNA reads TGCGCCAGCAGCTTGTTCCCTAGCGGAGGTGAAGAGACCCAGTACTTC.

The chain carries TRBV19 and TRBJ2-1; 9 nucleotides agree with TRBD2. V was pared by 9 bases and J by 4 bases, with 13 bases of the junction left unmatched. Per germline, CDR1 LNHDA and CDR2 SQIVND (reference sequence). The CDR3 extends over 16 amino acids. CDR3 residues: CASTGVAGGRYNEQFF. The CDR3 bases are TGTGCCAGCACCGGCGTTGCGGGGGGGCGATACAATGAGCAGTTCTTC.

V gene TRBV10-1 combines with J gene TRBJ2-2; no clear D gene. Trimming pared 6 bases from V and 4 bases from J, leaving 15 bases between. CDR3 length: 15 amino acids. The germline V gene has CDR1 WNHNN and CDR2 SYGVQD (reference sequence). The DNA for the CDR3 is TGCGCCAGCAGCGAGACTTACTCGGGCACCGGGGAGCTGTTTTTT. The encoded protein is CASSETYSGTGELFF.

J is TRBJ1-4 and V is TRBV11-2; D possibly corresponds to TRBD1 (6 bases). This CDR3 is built from 15 residues. Per the germline V gene, CDR1 is SGHAT and CDR2 is FQNNGV. V lost 5 bases and J 7 bases, leaving 17 bases between the germline ends. The CDR3, as DNA: TGTGCCAGCAGCCAATTAGCAGGGGTCAGTGAAAAACTGTTTTTT. Encoded protein: CASSQLAGVSEKLFF.

The chain has TRBV18 and TRBJ2-3; the match to TRBD2 covers 14 bases. CDR1 and CDR2 (germline): KGHSH, LQKENI. This CDR3 contains 19 residues. The J segment lost 0 bases and the V segment lost 3 bases, leaving 8 bases of the junction unmatched. CDR3 loop: CASSPLPGTSGGSTDTQYF. The CDR3, as DNA: TGTGCCAGCTCACCCCTCCCGGGGACTAGCGGGGGTAGCACAGATACGCAGTATTTT.

This chain joins TRBV18 and TRBJ1-1; maybe TRBD1 (5 bases). V lost 0 bases to trimming and J lost 1 base, with 12 bases between them. From germline, CDR1 is KGHSH and CDR2 LQKENI. This CDR3 is 16 amino acids long. This CDR3 reads CASSPPGGAGNTEAFF. CDR3 coding DNA: TGTGCCAGCTCACCACCAGGCGGGGCCGGGAACACTGAAGCTTTCTTT.

The chain joins TRBV6-5 to TRBJ2-7; D is possibly TRBD1 (6 bases). CDR3 length: 15 amino acids. The germline gives CDR1 MNHEY, CDR2 SVGAGI. V gave up 0 bases and J gave up 3 bases, with 12 bases separating them. For the CDR3, the DNA is TGTGCCAGCAGTTACTCGGGAATAGGGGGCTACGAGCAGTACTTC. Its protein is CASSYSGIGGYEQYF.

This chain links TRBV27 with TRBJ1-5; 8 bases map to TRBD1. The CDR3 has 16 amino acids. V gave up 5 bases and J gave up 4 bases; unmatched junction bases: 10. Germline V lookup: CDR1 MNHEY, CDR2 SMNVEV (reference sequence). CDR3 sequence (DNA): TGTGCCAGCAGTCCTCGGACAGGGTCGGGGAATCAGCCCCAGCATTTT. Its protein is CASSPRTGSGNQPQHF.

This sequence joins TRBV4-1 and TRBJ1-2; possible D gene TRBD1, 6 bases. Looked up from germline, CDR1 is MGHRA and CDR2 is YSYEKL. The CDR3 spans 16 residues. The V and J ends lost 0 bases and 4 bases respectively, with 15 bases between them. In nucleotides, the CDR3 is TGCGCCAGCAGCCAAGATGGACAGTCAAACCTCTATGGCTACACCTTC. It is translated as CASSQDGQSNLYGYTF.

The sample holds one count of this clone. The J gene is TRBJ2-5, the V gene TRBV4-1; D gene unclear. This CDR3 is 18 amino acids long. CDR1 is MGHRA, CDR2 YSYEKL, per germline. The V gene lost 3 bases and the J gene lost 1 base, with 21 bases spanning the gap. The CDR3 nucleotides read TGCGCCAGCAGCCAGTTTCCTATACCGATGCCCCTCCAAGAGACCCAGTACTTC. This encodes CASSQFPIPMPLQETQYF.

This chain joins TRBV29-1 and TRBJ2-2, with D tentatively TRBD2 (6 bases). CDR3 length: 15 amino acids. Germline V gives CDR1 SQVTM, CDR2 ANQGSEA. The germline V and J ends were trimmed by 7 bases and 5 bases, with 20 bases remaining between them. The CDR3: CSARPTAEGTGELFF. DNA of the CDR3: TGCAGCGCCCGGCCCACGGCGGAGGGGACCGGGGAGCTGTTTTTT.

The CDR3 here is CASSFGWGVPADEQFF. The CDR3 DNA follows: TGTGCCAGCAGTTTTGGTTGGGGAGTTCCAGCCGATGAGCAGTTCTTC. The genes are TRBV27 and TRBJ2-1; possibly TRBD2 for D (5 bases). CDR1 is MNHEY and CDR2 is SMNVEV in the germline V gene (reference sequence). Trimming took off 3 bases at V and 8 bases at J, with 20 bases between the two ends. The CDR3 totals 16 residues.

On this clone: Germline and junction disagree at one end, which may indicate a read error. The chain uses TRBV19 and TRBJ2-2, with TRBD2 matching over 10 bases. The CDR3 length is 14 residues. CDR1 and CDR2 from the germline V gene are LNHDA and SQIVND (reference sequence). CDR3 nucleotide sequence: TGTGCCAGTGCTACTAGCGGGAACGCCGGGGAGCTGTTTTTT. Protein sequence: CASATSGNAGELFF.

About this clone: Other DNA sequences in this specimen translate into the identical CDR3. The chain joins TRBV18 to TRBJ2-1; 7 bases agree with TRBD1. Germline loops: CDR1 KGHSH, CDR2 LQKENI. J gave up 0 bases and V 5 bases, and 4 bases lay outside the gene matches. The CDR3 runs 15 residues. As DNA, the CDR3 is TGTGCCAGCTCATCGACAGGGAGCTCCTACAATGAGCAGTTCTTC. The encoded protein is CASSSTGSSYNEQFF.

The chain combines TRBV6-5 with TRBJ1-2; weak D call: TRBD1 (6 bases). V lost 6 bases and J lost 10, with 18 bases in between. Germline V gene data show CDR1 as MNHEY and CDR2 as SVGAGI. This CDR3 has 13 residues. The CDR3 bases are TGTGCCAGCAGCTGGTCAGGGGTGAATTCCTACACCTTC. Its protein is CASSWSGVNSYTF.

The chain carries TRBV14 and TRBJ2-4; no clear D. This CDR3 has 18 residues. V lost 0 bases, J lost 0 bases, and 15 bases lay in between. Germline V gives CDR1 SGHDN, CDR2 FVKESK. The CDR3 DNA follows: TGTGCCAGCAGCCAAGAATTTGGCTCAGGCGTAGCCAAAAACATTCAGTACTTC. Translating it yields CASSQEFGSGVAKNIQYF.

This clone was seen only once. This chain connects TRBV5-4 to TRBJ2-3; D tentatively fits TRBD1 or TRBD2 (5 bases each). Deletions cut 4 bases from V and 2 bases from J, with 11 bases between. Germline V gene sequence: CDR1 SGHNT, CDR2 YYREEE (reference sequence). The CDR3 covers 14 residues. DNA for the CDR3: TGTGCCAGCAGCGGGGACCCCCTCACAGATACGCAGTATTTT. Amino acids: CASSGDPLTDTQYF.